These T cell receptor beta chains were read from a single sample in a study of regulatory T cells in long-lasting Graves disease. MiXCR, run by TCRdb on the multiplex PCR reads, gives a single entry per CDR3 protein. This sample has 390,000 or so distinct CDR3 sequences, with about 12% found just once. The data also belong to a second study, concerning T cells in Graves' hyperthyroidism and ophthalmopathy.

Material: peripheral blood mononuclear cells (PBMCs), obtained at new diagnosis, from a patient treated with antithyroid drugs. The receptors were sampled from a woman aged 18 to 35 with Graves disease. The CDR3 runs from the conserved cysteine through the conserved F or W. Fields, in order: V gene, clone size, J gene, D gene, CDR3 protein, CDR3 DNA. D genes are given only for firm matches. Where a row states a size, it is once, few, many or the class of an expanded clone; other rows omit it.

>TRBV29-1|many|TRBJ1-2|TRBD1
CSVESGQGIYGYTF
TGCAGCGTTGAATCGGGACAGGGGATCTATGGCTACACCTTC
>TRBV6-5|many|TRBJ2-5|TRBD2
CASSYSESPSGGAETQYF
TGTGCCAGCAGTTACTCCGAGTCCCCTAGCGGGGGGGCGGAGACCCAGTACTTC
>TRBV5-1|many|TRBJ1-2|TRBD1
CASSLTGTAKGYTF
TGCGCCAGCAGCTTGACCGGGACAGCAAAGGGCTACACCTTC
>TRBV10-3|.|TRBJ1-5|.
CAISEVNQPQHF
TGTGCCATCAGTGAGGTAAATCAGCCCCAGCATTTT
>TRBV29-1|many|TRBJ1-1|TRBD1
CSVDGKGQGWMNTEAFF
TGCAGCGTTGATGGAAAGGGACAGGGGTGGATGAACACTGAAGCTTTCTTT
>TRBV6-6|few|TRBJ2-5|.
CASSYSGQGGQETQYF
TGTGCCAGCAGTTACTCGGGCCAGGGGGGCCAAGAGACCCAGTACTTC
>TRBV15|.|TRBJ2-1|TRBD2
CATSREVIAGFNEQFF
TGTGCCACCAGCAGAGAAGTTATAGCGGGATTCAATGAGCAGTTCTTC
>TRBV7-3|few|TRBJ2-3|TRBD1
CASSSGQGRDTQYF
TGTGCCAGCAGCTCCGGACAGGGGAGGGATACGCAGTATTTT
>TRBV12-3/TRBV12-4|many|TRBJ1-1|.
CASNDRGGNTEAFF
TGTGCCAGCAATGATCGGGGCGGGAACACTGAAGCTTTCTTT
>TRBV20-1|many|TRBJ2-5|.
CSARVIQGLGETQYF
TGCAGTGCTAGGGTCATCCAGGGGCTTGGAGAGACCCAGTACTTC
>TRBV2|.|TRBJ1-2|.
CASSGPGRRSSGYTF
TGTGCCAGCAGTGGTCCCGGGCGCAGATCCAGCGGCTACACCTTC
>TRBV28|many|TRBJ1-5|TRBD1
CASSFRGRSNQPQHF
TGTGCCAGCAGTTTCAGGGGGAGGAGCAATCAGCCCCAGCATTTT
>TRBV3-1|many|TRBJ1-2|.
CASSRDQGYYGYTF
TGTGCCAGCAGCCGAGACCAGGGGTACTATGGCTACACCTTC
>TRBV20-1|many|TRBJ2-1|.
CSARDFWGTYNEQFF
TGCAGTGCTAGAGATTTCTGGGGGACCTACAATGAGCAGTTCTTC
>TRBV19|many|TRBJ2-1|TRBD2
CASMGGGYSYNEQFF
TGTGCCAGTATGGGCGGGGGTTACTCCTACAATGAGCAGTTCTTC
>TRBV6-2/TRBV6-3|.|TRBJ2-7|.
CASSEQGIYEQYF
TGTGCCAGCAGTGAGCAGGGGATTTACGAGCAGTACTTC
>TRBV10-1|.|TRBJ2-2|TRBD2
CASSPGGGGNTGELFF
TGCGCCAGCAGCCCCGGAGGCGGGGGGAACACCGGGGAGCTGTTTTTT
>TRBV19|many|TRBJ2-2|.
CASSIAGHITGELFF
TGTGCCAGTAGTATTGCGGGACACATCACCGGGGAGCTGTTTTTT
>TRBV6-4|once|TRBJ2-3|TRBD2
CASSVQSGSTDTQYF
TGTGCCAGCAGTGTCCAAAGCGGGAGTACAGATACGCAGTATTTT
>TRBV12-5|.|TRBJ2-3|TRBD2
CASGLVLLRGGRDTQYF
TGTGCTAGTGGTTTGGTTCTCTTGCGGGGGGGCCGTGATACGCAGTATTTT
>TRBV6-2/TRBV6-3|many|TRBJ1-1|TRBD1
CASSYSTGGTEAFF
TGTGCCAGCAGTTACTCGACAGGGGGCACTGAAGCTTTCTTT
>TRBV13|many|TRBJ1-1|TRBD1
CASSSTGTNTEAFF
TGTGCCAGCAGCTCGACAGGGACTAACACTGAAGCTTTCTTT
>TRBV12-3/TRBV12-4|many|TRBJ2-4|TRBD2
CASSPATSDQAKNIQYF
TGTGCCAGCAGTCCCGCGACTAGCGACCAAGCCAAAAACATTCAGTACTTC
>TRBV4-1|many|TRBJ1-2|.
CASSQVVHLNSDGYTF
TGCGCCAGCAGCCAAGTTGTACACCTTAATTCAGATGGCTACACCTTC
>TRBV27|many|TRBJ2-5|TRBD2
CASSLKGFPLAGVQETQYF
TGTGCCAGCAGTTTAAAAGGGTTCCCGCTAGCGGGGGTCCAAGAGACCCAGTACTTC
>TRBV27|few|TRBJ2-7|TRBD2
CASRQGTSGIHEQYF
TGTGCCAGCAGGCAAGGGACTAGCGGGATCCACGAGCAGTACTTC
>TRBV7-2|many|TRBJ2-7|TRBD1
CASSFSGGSYEQYF
TGTGCCAGCAGCTTCTCAGGGGGCTCCTACGAGCAGTACTTC
>TRBV11-3|many|TRBJ2-2|.
CASSPPRANTGELFF
TGTGCCAGCAGCCCCCCCAGGGCGAACACCGGGGAGCTGTTTTTT
>TRBV28|many|TRBJ1-2|TRBD1
CASSVGQGDGYTF
TGTGCCAGCAGTGTCGGACAGGGCGATGGCTACACCTTC
>TRBV6-1|many|TRBJ1-1|.
CASRPGLNYPGAFF
TGTGCCAGCAGGCCAGGCTTAAACTATCCTGGAGCTTTCTTT
>TRBV6-1|many|TRBJ2-3|.
CASRTRQAASTDTQYF
TGTGCCAGCAGAACAAGACAGGCTGCTAGCACAGATACGCAGTATTTT
>TRBV4-3|few|TRBJ1-3|.
CASSQDKAGNGNTIYF
TGCGCCAGCAGCCAAGACAAAGCGGGGAACGGAAACACCATATATTTT
>TRBV12-3/TRBV12-4|many|TRBJ1-2|.
CASSGGGSHEGYGYTF
TGTGCCAGCAGCGGGGGGGGATCCCATGAAGGGTATGGCTACACCTTC
>TRBV4-2|many|TRBJ2-2|TRBD1
CASSQEGQGNTGELFF
TGTGCCAGCAGCCAAGAAGGACAGGGGAACACCGGGGAGCTGTTTTTT
>TRBV20-1|many|TRBJ2-1|TRBD1
CSASLLGRGRAYNEQFF
TGCAGTGCTAGTCTTCTGGGCAGGGGGCGGGCCTACAATGAGCAGTTCTTC
>TRBV11-2|many|TRBJ2-5|.
CASSLVAGSKETQYF
TGTGCCAGCAGCTTAGTAGCCGGCTCGAAAGAGACCCAGTACTTC
>TRBV2|.|TRBJ1-5|TRBD1
CASSPRQGPNQPQHF
TGTGCCAGCAGTCCACGACAGGGACCCAATCAGCCCCAGCATTTT
>TRBV12-3/TRBV12-4|many|TRBJ2-7|.
CASSLGGWGARRLYEQYF
TGTGCCAGCAGTTTAGGTGGGTGGGGAGCGCGAAGGCTATACGAGCAGTACTTC
>TRBV6-1|many|TRBJ1-2|TRBD1
CATGTNRGDGYTF
TGTGCCACCGGGACAAACAGGGGAGACGGCTACACCTTC
>TRBV5-1|many|TRBJ2-5|.
CASSWTRGTQETQYF
TGCGCCAGCAGCTGGACTAGGGGGACCCAAGAGACCCAGTACTTC
>TRBV7-9|.|TRBJ1-2|.
CASSLGEGLPSGYTF
TGTGCCAGCAGCTTAGGCGAGGGGCTCCCGAGTGGCTACACCTTC
>TRBV9|.|TRBJ1-1|.
CASSKGGGTEAFF
TGTGCCAGCAGCAAGGGGGGGGGGACTGAAGCTTTCTTT
>TRBV10-3|many|TRBJ1-1|TRBD1
CAIRTGVNTEAFF
TGTGCCATCAGAACAGGGGTGAACACTGAAGCTTTCTTT
>TRBV15|many|TRBJ1-2|.
CATSRWGGSNYGYTF
TGTGCCACCAGCAGATGGGGGGGGTCGAACTATGGCTACACCTTC
>TRBV7-9|many|TRBJ2-2|TRBD1
CASSFPIGQGGTGELFF
TGTGCCAGCAGCTTCCCCATCGGACAGGGAGGTACCGGGGAGCTGTTTTTT
>TRBV20-1|.|TRBJ2-5|TRBD2
CSATLAGQETQYF
TGCAGTGCTACCCTAGCGGGTCAAGAGACCCAGTACTTC
>TRBV6-9|.|TRBJ1-5|.
CASSYVGRDQPQHF
TGTGCCAGCAGTTACGTAGGGCGGGATCAGCCCCAGCATTTT
>TRBV11-2|.|TRBJ2-3|.
CASSLVNSGVGFTDTQYF
TGTGCCAGCAGCTTAGTCAACAGTGGGGTAGGGTTCACAGATACGCAGTATTTT
>TRBV3-1|many|TRBJ2-5|TRBD2
CASSPQGAGGLQETQYF
TGTGCCAGCAGCCCCCAGGGAGCGGGAGGCCTCCAAGAGACCCAGTACTTC
>TRBV12-3/TRBV12-4|few|TRBJ1-5|.
CASSRGSYDQPQHF
TGTGCCAGCAGTCGAGGCAGCTACGATCAGCCCCAGCATTTT
>TRBV2|many|TRBJ1-2|.
CASMASQAGGGYTF
TGTGCCAGCATGGCGAGCCAAGCGGGGGGTGGCTACACCTTC
>TRBV28|many|TRBJ2-1|TRBD2
CASSPLALLYNEQFF
TGTGCCAGCAGCCCACTAGCGCTCCTCTACAATGAGCAGTTCTTC
>TRBV9|many|TRBJ1-1|.
CASSAAGVVDTEAFF
TGTGCCAGCAGCGCAGCTGGGGTGGTTGACACTGAAGCTTTCTTT
>TRBV7-2|.|TRBJ2-5|TRBD2
CASSLAPWGGVARGQETQYF
TGTGCCAGCAGCTTAGCGCCGTGGGGGGGGGTAGCGAGAGGCCAAGAGACCCAGTACTTC
>TRBV7-2|few|TRBJ2-1|TRBD2
CASRSPGLPLYEFF
TGTGCCAGCAGATCGCCGGGACTACCGCTGTATGAGTTCTTC
>TRBV12-3/TRBV12-4|many|TRBJ2-1|.
CASSSRRGNEQFF
TGTGCCAGCAGTTCTCGCAGAGGCAATGAGCAGTTCTTC
>TRBV27|many|TRBJ1-5|.
CASRWGGQGQPQHF
TGTGCCAGCCGGTGGGGGGGGCAAGGGCAGCCCCAGCATTTT
>TRBV27|.|TRBJ2-1|TRBD2
CASSSRLAGGSSYNEQFF
TGTGCCAGCAGTTCTAGACTAGCGGGAGGAAGCTCCTACAATGAGCAGTTCTTC